These T cell receptor beta chains were read from a single sample in a study of chemoradiotherapy in HPV16-positive cancers. Repertoires were generated with immunoSEQ multiplex PCR, while TCRdb's copy carries only in-frame clones and drops some. The profile shows 35,000 to 45,000 clones, more than 75% of them singletons. Here the sequenced sample was blood, taken from a patient who underwent chemoradiotherapy. Receptor source: a human donor with HPV-associated anogenital cancer. CDR3s include the opening cysteine and the closing phenylalanine or tryptophan.

CDR3 protein	V gene
CATGSTDAGGYTF	TRBV6-5
CASRKGGLESDTQYF	TRBV7-2
CASSFSPGSGTNTEAFF	TRBV5-5
CASSATQGDYGYTF	TRBV6-1
CASSQAIGLAGGRRSADTQYF	TRBV14
CASSPGQGGHIQYF	TRBV7-2
CASSVVPGGATEAFF	TRBV9
CASSSGQGGVGLSNEQFF	TRBV7-9
CASSLKRGDYTF	TRBV7-8
CASSLGGIQPQHF	TRBV7-2
CASSFPSREEQYF	TRBV7-9
CAWSVRAGGTEAFF	TRBV30
CASSRQGGDEKLFF	TRBV5-1
CSVDWGDTEAFF	TRBV29-1
CASSPPGKDDYGYTF	TRBV11-1
CASSATGFDAGNTIYF	TRBV6-1
CASTRQGAKNEQFF	TRBV7-9
CASKLYLQGIYGYTF	TRBV6-5
CAWSLGVDIYF	TRBV30
CASSLPGGAAGANVLTF	TRBV9
CASSSELAVSEQYF	TRBV5-1
CASSTQGAGGANVLTF	TRBV18
CASSPSLTQTSGNTIYF	TRBV18
CASSLGGYYGYTF	TRBV5-6
CASNILPGQGAYEQYF	TRBV5-1
CASSMGQGLGYGYTF	TRBV19
CASSLEQNTGELFF	TRBV5-1
CSVEVYNEQFF	TRBV29-1
CASSLAFYEQFF	TRBV5-1
CAISGSSYEQYF	TRBV10-3
CASSTGPSEAFF	TRBV19
CSADRDTDTQYF	TRBV29-1
CASSQVGTGYTEAFF	TRBV4-1
CASSLQVSKDSPLHF	TRBV7-3
CASSTSGGVGKTQYF	TRBV2
CSAREVLEAFF	TRBV20-1
CASSSGEAETQYF	TRBV5-1
CASSSDTLRSSYEQYF	TRBV5-1
CASSPALAGGYNEQFF	TRBV11-2
CASSLLAGGRGEQFF	TRBV7-6